This TCR beta chain stems from a study of type 1 regulatory T cells. Across the whole study: T-allo10 is a Tr1-enriched, alloantigen-specific CD4 T cell product made in vitro.

TCRdb independently ran MiXCR on the reads; one entry per CDR3 protein. In the table there are around 88,000 distinct CDR3 sequences, roughly 31% of which are singletons. To note about this clonotype: Germline is not matched at one junction end, which may reflect a read error.

Sequenced material: CD4+ T cells, either the whole sample or a sorted fraction (not recorded which). This clonotype was obtained from a human donor in good health.

CDR3 residues: CVSSLPGQGAQKETQYF. DNA for the CDR3: TGTGTCAGCAGTCTTCCGGGACAGGGGGCCCAAAAAGAGACCCAGTACTTC. The V call is TRBV5-6, the J call TRBJ2-5; 12 positions match TRBD1. This CDR3 is 17 amino acids long. The germline V gene has CDR1 SGHDT and CDR2 YYEEEE.